This TCR beta chain was found in a study of T cells after yellow fever vaccination. This clonotype came up many times. V was cut by 2 bases and J by 4 bases, with 12 bases left in between. Germline assignment: CDR1 SGHRS and CDR2 YFSETQ. CDR3 length: 14 amino acids. Via MiXCR, TCRdb re-called the 5' RACE reads, giving one row per CDR3 protein. The sample lists about 210,000 distinct CDR3 sequences, under 3.5% occurring once. The material was CD4+ T cells sorted from PBMCs, obtained 10 days after the yellow fever booster vaccination. The TCR comes from a man between 18 and 35 years old who received the YFV17D yellow fever vaccine. The V and J genes are TRBV5-1 and TRBJ2-5; the D gene is possibly TRBD1 (6 bases). The CDR3 loop is CASSLWGPGETQYF. CDR3 sequence (DNA): TGCGCCAGCAGCTTATGGGGGCCCGGAGAGACCCAGTACTTC. Supplemented by reference TRBV5-1 and TRBJ2-5, the full variable domain reads KAGVTQTPRYLIKTRGQQVTLSCSPISGHRSVSWYQQTPGQGLQFLFEYFSETQRNKGNFPGRFSGRQFSNSRSEMNVSTLELGDSALYLCASSLWGPGETQYFGPGTRLLVL.